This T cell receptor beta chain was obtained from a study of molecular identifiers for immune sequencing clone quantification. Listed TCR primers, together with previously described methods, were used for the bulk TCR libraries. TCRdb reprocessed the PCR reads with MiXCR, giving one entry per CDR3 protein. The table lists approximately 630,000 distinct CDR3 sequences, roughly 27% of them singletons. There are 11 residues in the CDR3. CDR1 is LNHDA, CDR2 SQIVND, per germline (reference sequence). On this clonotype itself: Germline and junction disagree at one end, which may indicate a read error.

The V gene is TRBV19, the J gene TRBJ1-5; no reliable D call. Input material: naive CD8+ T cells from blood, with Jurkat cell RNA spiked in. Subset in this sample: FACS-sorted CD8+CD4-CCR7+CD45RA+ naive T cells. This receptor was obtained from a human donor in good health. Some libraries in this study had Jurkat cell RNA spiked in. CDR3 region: CASSVESVQHF. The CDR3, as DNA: TGTGCCAGTAGTGTAGAGAGTGTCCAGCATTTT. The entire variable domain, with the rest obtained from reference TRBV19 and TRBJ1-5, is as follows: DGGITQSPKYLFRKEGQNVTLSCEQNLNHDAMYWYRQDPGQGLRLIYYSQIVNDFQKGDIAEGYSVSREKKESFPLTVTSAQKNPTAFYLCASSVESVQHFGDGTRLSIL.